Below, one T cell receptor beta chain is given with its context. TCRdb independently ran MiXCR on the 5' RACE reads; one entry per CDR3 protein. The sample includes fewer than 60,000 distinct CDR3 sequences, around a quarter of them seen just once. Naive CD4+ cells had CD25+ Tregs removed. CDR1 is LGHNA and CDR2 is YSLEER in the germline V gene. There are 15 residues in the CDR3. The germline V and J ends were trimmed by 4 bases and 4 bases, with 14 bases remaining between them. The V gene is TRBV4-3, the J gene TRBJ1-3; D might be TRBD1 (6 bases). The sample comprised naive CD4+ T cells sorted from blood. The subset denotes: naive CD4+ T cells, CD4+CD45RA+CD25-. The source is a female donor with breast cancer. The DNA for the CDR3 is TGCGCCAGCAGCCCATCACAGGGTTCCGGAAACACCATATATTTT. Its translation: CASSPSQGSGNTIYF.